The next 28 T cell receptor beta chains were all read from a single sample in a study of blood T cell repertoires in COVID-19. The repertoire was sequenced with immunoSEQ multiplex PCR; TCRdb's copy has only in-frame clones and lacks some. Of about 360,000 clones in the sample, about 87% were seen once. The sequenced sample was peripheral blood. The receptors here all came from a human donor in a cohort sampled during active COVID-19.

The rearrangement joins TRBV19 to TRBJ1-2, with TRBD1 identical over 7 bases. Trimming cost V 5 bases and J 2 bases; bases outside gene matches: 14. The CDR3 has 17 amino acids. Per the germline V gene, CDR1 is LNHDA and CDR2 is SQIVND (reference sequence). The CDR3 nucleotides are TGTGCCAGTAGTGCCTTAGAGAAGGGGGCTATGAACTATGGCTACACCTTC. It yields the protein CASSALEKGAMNYGYTF.

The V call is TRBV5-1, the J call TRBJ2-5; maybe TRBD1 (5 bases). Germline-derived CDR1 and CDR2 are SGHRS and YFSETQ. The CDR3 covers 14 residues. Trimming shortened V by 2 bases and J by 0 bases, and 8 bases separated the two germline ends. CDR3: CASSFSGYQETQYF. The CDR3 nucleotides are TGCGCCAGCAGCTTTTCAGGGTACCAAGAGACCCAGTACTTC.

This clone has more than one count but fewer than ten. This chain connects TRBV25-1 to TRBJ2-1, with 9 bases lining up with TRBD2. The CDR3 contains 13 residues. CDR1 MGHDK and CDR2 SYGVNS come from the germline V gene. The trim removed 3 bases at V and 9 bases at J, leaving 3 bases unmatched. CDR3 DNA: TGTGCCAGCAGTGATGGACTAGCGCTTGAGCAGTTCTTC. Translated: CASSDGLALEQFF.

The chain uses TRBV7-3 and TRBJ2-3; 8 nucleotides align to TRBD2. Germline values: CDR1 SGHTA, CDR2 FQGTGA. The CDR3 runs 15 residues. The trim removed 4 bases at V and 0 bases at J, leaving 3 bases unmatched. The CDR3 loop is CASSSAGVSTDTQYF. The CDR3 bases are TGTGCCAGCAGCTCAGCGGGGGTGAGCACAGATACGCAGTATTTT.

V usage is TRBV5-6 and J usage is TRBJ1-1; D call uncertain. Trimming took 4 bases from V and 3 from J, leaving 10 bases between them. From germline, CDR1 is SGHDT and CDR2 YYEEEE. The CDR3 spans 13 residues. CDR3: CASSTDAHTEAFF. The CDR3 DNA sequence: TGTGCCAGCAGCACAGATGCCCACACTGAAGCTTTCTTT. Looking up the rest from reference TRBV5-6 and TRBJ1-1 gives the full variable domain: DAGVTQSPTHLIKTRGQQVTLRCSPKSGHDTVSWYQQALGQGPQFIFQYYEEEERQRGNFPDRFSGHQFPNYSSELNVNALLLGDSALYLCASSTDAHTEAFFGQGTRLTVV.

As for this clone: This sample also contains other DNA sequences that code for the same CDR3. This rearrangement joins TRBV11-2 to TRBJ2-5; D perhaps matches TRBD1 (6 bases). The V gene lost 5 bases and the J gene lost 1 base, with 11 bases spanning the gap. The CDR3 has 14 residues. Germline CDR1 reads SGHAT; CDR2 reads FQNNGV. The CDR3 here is CASSPRTAQETQYF. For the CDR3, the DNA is TGTGCCAGCAGCCCTCGGACAGCCCAAGAGACCCAGTACTTC.

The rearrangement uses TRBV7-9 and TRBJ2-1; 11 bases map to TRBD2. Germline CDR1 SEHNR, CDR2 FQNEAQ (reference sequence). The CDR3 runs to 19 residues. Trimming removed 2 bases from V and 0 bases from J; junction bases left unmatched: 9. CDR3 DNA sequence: TGTGCCAGCAGCTTATCCCTAGCGGGGGGCCTGAGCTCCTACAATGAGCAGTTCTTC. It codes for CASSLSLAGGLSSYNEQFF.

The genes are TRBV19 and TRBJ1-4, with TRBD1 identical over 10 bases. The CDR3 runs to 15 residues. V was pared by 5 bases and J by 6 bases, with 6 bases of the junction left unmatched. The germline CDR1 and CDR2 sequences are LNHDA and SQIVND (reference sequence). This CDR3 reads CASSLPGTGDEKLFF. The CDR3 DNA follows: TGTGCCAGTAGTCTACCCGGGACAGGGGATGAAAAACTGTTTTTT.

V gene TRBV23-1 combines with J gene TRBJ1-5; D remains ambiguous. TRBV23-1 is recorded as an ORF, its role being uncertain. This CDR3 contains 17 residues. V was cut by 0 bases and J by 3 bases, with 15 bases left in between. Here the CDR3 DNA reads TGCGCCAGCAGTCAATCCCCCCCCGGCACAGTCAATCAGCCCCAGCATTTT. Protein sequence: CASSQSPPGTVNQPQHF.

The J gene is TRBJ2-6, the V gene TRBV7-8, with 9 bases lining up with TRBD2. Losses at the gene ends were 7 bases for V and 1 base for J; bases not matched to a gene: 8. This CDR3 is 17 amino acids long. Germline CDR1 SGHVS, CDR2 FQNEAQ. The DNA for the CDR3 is TGTGCCAGCACCTCCTCGGCGGGAGGGTCTGGGGCCAACGTCCTGACTTTC. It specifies CASTSSAGGSGANVLTF.

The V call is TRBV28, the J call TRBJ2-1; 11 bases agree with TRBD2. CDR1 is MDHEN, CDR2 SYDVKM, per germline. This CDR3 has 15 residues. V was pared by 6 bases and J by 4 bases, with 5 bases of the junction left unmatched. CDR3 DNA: TGTGCCAGCAGAACGACTAGCGGGGCTTACAATGAGCAGTTCTTC. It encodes CASRTTSGAYNEQFF.

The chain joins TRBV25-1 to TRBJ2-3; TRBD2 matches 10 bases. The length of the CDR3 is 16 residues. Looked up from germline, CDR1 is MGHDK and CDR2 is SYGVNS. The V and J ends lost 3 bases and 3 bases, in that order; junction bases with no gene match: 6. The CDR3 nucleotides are TGTGCCAGCAGTGAGGAAGTAGCGGGGGGTACAGATACGCAGTATTTT. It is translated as CASSEEVAGGTDTQYF.

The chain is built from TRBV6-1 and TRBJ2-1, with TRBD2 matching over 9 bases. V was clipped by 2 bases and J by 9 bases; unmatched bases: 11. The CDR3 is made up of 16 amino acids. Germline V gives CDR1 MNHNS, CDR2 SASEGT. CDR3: CASSESLGGRVSEQFF. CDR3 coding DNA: TGTGCCAGCAGTGAATCACTAGGCGGGAGGGTGTCTGAGCAGTTCTTC.

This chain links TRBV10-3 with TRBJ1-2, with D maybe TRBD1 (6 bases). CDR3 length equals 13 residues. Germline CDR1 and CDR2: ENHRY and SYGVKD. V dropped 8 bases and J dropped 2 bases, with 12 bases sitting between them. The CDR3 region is CAIGGTGNYGYTF. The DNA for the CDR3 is TGTGCCATCGGAGGAACAGGGAACTATGGCTACACCTTC.

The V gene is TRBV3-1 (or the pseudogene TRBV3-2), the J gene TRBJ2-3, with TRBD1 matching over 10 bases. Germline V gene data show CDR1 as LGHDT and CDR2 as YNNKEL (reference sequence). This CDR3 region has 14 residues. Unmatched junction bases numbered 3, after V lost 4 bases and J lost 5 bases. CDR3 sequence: CASSRQGAGDTQYF. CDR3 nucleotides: TGTGCCAGCAGCCGACAGGGGGCAGGAGATACGCAGTATTTT.

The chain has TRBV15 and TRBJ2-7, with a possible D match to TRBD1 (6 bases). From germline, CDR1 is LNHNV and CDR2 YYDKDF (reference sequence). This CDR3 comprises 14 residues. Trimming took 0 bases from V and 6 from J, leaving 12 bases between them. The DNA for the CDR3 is TGTGCCACCAGCAGAGAGTACAGGGATGGCGAGCAGTACTTC. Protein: CATSREYRDGEQYF. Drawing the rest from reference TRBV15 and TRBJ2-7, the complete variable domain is DAMVIQNPRYQVTQFGKPVTLSCSQTLNHNVMYWYQQKSSQAPKLLFHYYDKDFNNEADTPDNFQSRRPNTSFCFLDIRSPGLGDTAMYLCATSREYRDGEQYFGPGTRLTVT.

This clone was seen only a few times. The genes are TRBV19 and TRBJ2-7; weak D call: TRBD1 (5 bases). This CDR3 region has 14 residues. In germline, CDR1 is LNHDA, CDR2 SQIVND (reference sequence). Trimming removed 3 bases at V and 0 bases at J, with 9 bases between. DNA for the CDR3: TGTGCCAGTAGTATCTCGACAGACTCCTACGAGCAGTACTTC. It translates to CASSISTDSYEQYF.

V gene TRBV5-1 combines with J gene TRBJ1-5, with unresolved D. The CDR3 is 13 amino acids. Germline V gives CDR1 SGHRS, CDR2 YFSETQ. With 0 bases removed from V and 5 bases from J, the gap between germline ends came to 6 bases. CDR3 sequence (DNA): TGCGCCAGCAGCTTGGCTCCCGATCAGCCCCAGCATTTT. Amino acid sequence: CASSLAPDQPQHF.

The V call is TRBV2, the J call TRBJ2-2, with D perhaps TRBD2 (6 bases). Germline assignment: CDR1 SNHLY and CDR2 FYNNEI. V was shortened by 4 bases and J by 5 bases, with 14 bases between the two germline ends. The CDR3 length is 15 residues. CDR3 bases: TGTGCCAGCAGTGTGGCGGGGAGAGGGACCGGGGAGCTGTTTTTT. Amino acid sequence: CASSVAGRGTGELFF.

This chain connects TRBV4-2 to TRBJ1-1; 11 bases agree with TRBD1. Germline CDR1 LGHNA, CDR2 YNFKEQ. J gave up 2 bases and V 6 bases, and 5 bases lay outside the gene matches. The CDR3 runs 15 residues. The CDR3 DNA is TGTGCCAGCAGGGCGGACAGGGGGCGAAACACTGAAGCTTTCTTT. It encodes CASRADRGRNTEAFF.

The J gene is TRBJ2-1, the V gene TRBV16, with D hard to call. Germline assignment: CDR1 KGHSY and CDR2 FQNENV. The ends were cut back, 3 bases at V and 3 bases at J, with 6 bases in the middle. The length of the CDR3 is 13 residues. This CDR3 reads CASSHPRYNEQFF. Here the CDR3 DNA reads TGTGCCAGCAGCCACCCTCGCTACAATGAGCAGTTCTTC.

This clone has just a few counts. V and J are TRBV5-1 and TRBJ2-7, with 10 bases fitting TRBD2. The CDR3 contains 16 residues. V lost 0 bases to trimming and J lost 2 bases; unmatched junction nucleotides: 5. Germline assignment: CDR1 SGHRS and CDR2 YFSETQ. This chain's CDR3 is CASSLVVTSGTYEQYF. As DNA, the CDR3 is TGCGCCAGCAGCTTGGTGGTTACTAGCGGGACCTACGAGCAGTACTTC.

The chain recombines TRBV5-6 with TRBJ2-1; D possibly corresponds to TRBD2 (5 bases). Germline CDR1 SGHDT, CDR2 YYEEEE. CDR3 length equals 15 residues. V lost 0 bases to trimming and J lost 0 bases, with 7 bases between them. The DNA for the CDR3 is TGTGCCAGCAGCTTGGGTACTAGCTCCTACAATGAGCAGTTCTTC. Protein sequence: CASSLGTSSYNEQFF.

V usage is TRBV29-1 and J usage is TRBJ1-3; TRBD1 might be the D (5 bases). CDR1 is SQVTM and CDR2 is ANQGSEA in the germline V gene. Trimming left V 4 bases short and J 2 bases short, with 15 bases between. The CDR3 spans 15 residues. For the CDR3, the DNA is TGCAGCGTTGGGGGACCCAGCGGGGCTGGAAACACCATATATTTT. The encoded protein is CSVGGPSGAGNTIYF.

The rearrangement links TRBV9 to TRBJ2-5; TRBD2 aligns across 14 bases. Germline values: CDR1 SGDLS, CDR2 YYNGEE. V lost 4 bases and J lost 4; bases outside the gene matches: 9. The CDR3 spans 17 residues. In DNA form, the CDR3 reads TGTGCCAGCAGCCCTGGGACTAGCGGGAGCCGGGGAGAGACCCAGTACTTC. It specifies CASSPGTSGSRGETQYF.

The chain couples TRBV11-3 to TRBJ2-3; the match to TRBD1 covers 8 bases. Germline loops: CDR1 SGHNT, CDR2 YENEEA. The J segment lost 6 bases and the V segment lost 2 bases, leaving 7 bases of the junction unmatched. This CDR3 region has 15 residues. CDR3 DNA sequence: TGTGCCAGCAGCTTACGGACAGGGCCCGCGGATACGCAGTATTTT. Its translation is CASSLRTGPADTQYF.

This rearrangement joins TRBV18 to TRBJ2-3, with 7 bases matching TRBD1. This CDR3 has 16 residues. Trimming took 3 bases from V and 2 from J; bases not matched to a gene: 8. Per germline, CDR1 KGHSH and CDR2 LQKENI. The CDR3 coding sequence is TGTGCCAGCTCACCCTCCGGGGACAGCGCCACAGATACGCAGTATTTT. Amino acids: CASSPSGDSATDTQYF.

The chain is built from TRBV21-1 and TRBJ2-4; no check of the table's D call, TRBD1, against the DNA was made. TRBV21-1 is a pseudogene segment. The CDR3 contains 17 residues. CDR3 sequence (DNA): TGTGCCAGCAGCAAAGTGGACAGGGGTCCTGAGAAAAACATTCAGTACTTC. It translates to CASSKVDRGPEKNIQYF.